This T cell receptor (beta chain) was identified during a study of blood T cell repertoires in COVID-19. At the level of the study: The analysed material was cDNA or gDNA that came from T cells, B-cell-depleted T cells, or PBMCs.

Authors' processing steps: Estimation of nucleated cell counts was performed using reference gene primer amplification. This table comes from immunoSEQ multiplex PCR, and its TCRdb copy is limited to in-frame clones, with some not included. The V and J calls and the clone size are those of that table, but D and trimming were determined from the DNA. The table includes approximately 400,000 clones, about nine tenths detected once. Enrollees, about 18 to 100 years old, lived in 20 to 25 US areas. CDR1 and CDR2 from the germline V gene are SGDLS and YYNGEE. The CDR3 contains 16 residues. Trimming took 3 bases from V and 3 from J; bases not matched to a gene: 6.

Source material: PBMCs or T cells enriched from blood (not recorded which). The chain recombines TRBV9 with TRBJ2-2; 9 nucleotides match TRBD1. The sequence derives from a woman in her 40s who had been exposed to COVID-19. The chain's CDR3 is CASSAGTGMDTGELFF. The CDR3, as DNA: TGTGCCAGCAGCGCAGGGACAGGGATGGACACCGGGGAGCTGTTTTTT.